The rows below give T cell receptor beta chains drawn from one sample of a study of CD4 T cells in relation to SARS-CoV-2 and coronaviruses. TCRdb keeps only in-frame clones here, not all; method: immunoSEQ multiplex PCR. The sample includes around 69,000 clones, approximately 94% of them seen just once. The sequenced sample consisted of naive CD4+ T cells from PBMCs. The receptors derive from a human donor in good health. Both conserved end residues are part of each CDR3. D genes are given only for firm matches. Some rows mark clone size as missing; the rest say once, few, many or name a class of expanded clone.

V: TRBV19
J: TRBJ2-7
size: .
D: TRBD1
DNA: TGTGCCAGTAGCCCGACAGGGGCCTACGAGCAGTACTTC
CDR3: CASSPTGAYEQYF

V: TRBV6-1
J: TRBJ2-7
size: .
D: .
DNA: TGTGCCAGCAGTGAAGCGGGGGGCAAGAACTCCTACGAGCAGTACTTC
CDR3: CASSEAGGKNSYEQYF

V: TRBV20-1
J: TRBJ1-5
size: .
D: .
DNA: TGCAGTGCTAGTCGAAAGGCTGGGGGACCCGCGAAATATAGCAATCAGCCCCAGCATTTT
CDR3: CSASRKAGGPAKYSNQPQHF

V: TRBV28
J: TRBJ1-5
size: .
D: TRBD1
DNA: TGTGCCAGCAGTTTTGGACAGGGTAGCAATCAGCCCCAGCATTTT
CDR3: CASSFGQGSNQPQHF

V: TRBV18
J: TRBJ2-5
size: .
D: TRBD1
DNA: TGTGCCAGCTCACGAACAGGGGGCAGCCAAGAGACCCAGTACTTC
CDR3: CASSRTGGSQETQYF

V: TRBV6-5
J: TRBJ1-2
size: .
D: TRBD1
DNA: TGTGCCAGCAGTTACTCTGGCAGGGGGAGCTATGGCTACACCTTC
CDR3: CASSYSGRGSYGYTF

V: TRBV2
J: TRBJ2-7
size: .
D: TRBD1
DNA: TGTGCCAGCAGTGAAGCCGGTACCGGGACAGGAAAGACTTACTCCTACGAGCAGTACTTC
CDR3: CASSEAGTGTGKTYSYEQYF

V: TRBV12-2
J: TRBJ1-4
size: .
D: .
DNA: TGTGCAAGTCGCTTAGCGCGGCCGGGACCCCAGAGTGAAAAACTGTTTTTT
CDR3: CASRLARPGPQSEKLFF

V: TRBV4-2
J: TRBJ2-2
size: .
D: TRBD2
DNA: TGTGCCAGCAGCCAGACGGGACTAGCTGCTCTCACCGGGGAGCTGTTTTTT
CDR3: CASSQTGLAALTGELFF

V: TRBV5-1
J: TRBJ2-3
size: .
D: .
DNA: TGCGCCAGCAGCCCGGCGGGGGCGTTCGGAGATACGCAGTATTTT
CDR3: CASSPAGAFGDTQYF

V: TRBV11-3
J: TRBJ2-2
size: few
D: TRBD2
DNA: TGTGCCAGCAGCTTTGATCTAGCGGGGGGTACCGGGGAGCTGTTTTTT
CDR3: CASSFDLAGGTGELFF

V: TRBV5-1
J: TRBJ2-7
size: .
D: .
DNA: TGCGCCAGCAGCACAGGACAGATTGTTCCCAGAAAAGGAGGGGCATACGAGCAGTACTTC
CDR3: CASSTGQIVPRKGGAYEQYF

V: TRBV24-1
J: TRBJ2-3
size: once
D: TRBD2
DNA: TGTGCCACCAGTGATTTGGGACTAGCGGGAGGGCCAGATACGCAGTATTTT
CDR3: CATSDLGLAGGPDTQYF

V: TRBV3-1/TRBV3-2
J: TRBJ1-2
size: .
D: .
DNA: TGTGCCAGCAGCCCCACAGCGTTATTAGGCTATGGCTACACCTTC
CDR3: CASSPTALLGYGYTF

V: TRBV3-1/TRBV3-2
J: TRBJ1-1
size: .
D: .
DNA: TGTGCCAGCAGCCAAAAAGGGGCTCGCACTGAAGCTTTCTTT
CDR3: CASSQKGARTEAFF

V: TRBV7-2
J: TRBJ2-3
size: .
D: TRBD2
DNA: TGTGCCAGCAGCTTAATGGGACTAGTCGCAGATACGCAGTATTTT
CDR3: CASSLMGLVADTQYF

V: TRBV15
J: TRBJ2-7
size: .
D: TRBD1
DNA: TGTGCCACCAGCAGAGAGACAGGGCGTGTTTACGAGCAGTACTTC
CDR3: CATSRETGRVYEQYF

V: TRBV5-1
J: TRBJ2-5
size: .
D: .
DNA: TGCGCCAGCAGCCCGCAGGGGCAGGGGCCGGGGGAGACCCAGTACTTC
CDR3: CASSPQGQGPGETQYF

V: TRBV18
J: TRBJ2-7
size: .
D: TRBD1
DNA: TGTGCCAGCTCACCGAGGGGACAGGGATTTGGTGAGCAGTACTTC
CDR3: CASSPRGQGFGEQYF

V: TRBV10-3
J: TRBJ2-5
size: .
D: .
DNA: TGTGCCATCAGGAACGGGACTGGCCGCCAAGAGACCCAGTACTTC
CDR3: CAIRNGTGRQETQYF

V: TRBV10-3
J: TRBJ1-1
size: .
D: .
DNA: TGTGCCATCAGTGATCTGGGGGCGAACACTGAAGCTTTCTTT
CDR3: CAISDLGANTEAFF

V: TRBV5-1
J: TRBJ2-3
size: .
D: TRBD2
DNA: TGCGCCAGCAGCTTGTACCTAGCGGGAGCAGGAGATACGCAGTATTTT
CDR3: CASSLYLAGAGDTQYF

V: TRBV10-3
J: TRBJ2-7
size: once
D: TRBD1
DNA: TGTGCCATCAGTAGTGGGACAGGTACCTACGAGCAGTACTTC
CDR3: CAISSGTGTYEQYF

V: TRBV5-6
J: TRBJ2-7
size: once
D: .
DNA: TGTGCCAGCAGCCGGATGCGGGCCTACGAGCAGTACTTC
CDR3: CASSRMRAYEQYF